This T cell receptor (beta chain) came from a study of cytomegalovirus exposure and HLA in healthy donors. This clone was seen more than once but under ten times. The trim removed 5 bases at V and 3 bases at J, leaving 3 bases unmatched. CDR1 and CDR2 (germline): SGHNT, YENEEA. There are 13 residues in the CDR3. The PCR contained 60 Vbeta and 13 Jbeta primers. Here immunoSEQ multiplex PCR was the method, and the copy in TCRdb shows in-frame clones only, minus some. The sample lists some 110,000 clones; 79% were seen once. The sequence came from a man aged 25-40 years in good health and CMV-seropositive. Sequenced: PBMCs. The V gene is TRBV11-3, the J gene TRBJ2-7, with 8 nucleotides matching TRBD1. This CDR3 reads CASSRDRHYEQYF. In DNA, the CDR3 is TGTGCCAGCAGCAGGGACAGGCACTACGAGCAGTACTTC.